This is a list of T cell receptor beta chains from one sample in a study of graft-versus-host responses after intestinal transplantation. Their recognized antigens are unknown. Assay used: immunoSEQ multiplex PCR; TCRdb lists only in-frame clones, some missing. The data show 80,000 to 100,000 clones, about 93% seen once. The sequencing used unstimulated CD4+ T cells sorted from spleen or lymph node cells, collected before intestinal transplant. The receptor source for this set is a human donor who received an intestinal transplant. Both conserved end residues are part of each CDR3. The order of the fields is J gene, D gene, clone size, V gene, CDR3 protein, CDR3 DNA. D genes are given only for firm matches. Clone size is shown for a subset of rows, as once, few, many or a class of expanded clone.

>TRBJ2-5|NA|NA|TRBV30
CAWGRGGAGETQYF
TGTGCCTGGGGCCGAGGAGGGGCGGGGGAGACCCAGTACTTC
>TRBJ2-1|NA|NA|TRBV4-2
CASSQAGSRANNEQFF
TGTGCCAGCAGCCAAGCGGGGTCTAGGGCAAACAATGAGCAGTTCTTC
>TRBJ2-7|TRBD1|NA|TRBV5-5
CASSSAGTVYEQYF
TGTGCCAGCAGCTCAGCCGGGACAGTCTACGAGCAGTACTTC
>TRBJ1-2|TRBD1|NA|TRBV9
CASSRQGYDYGYTF
TGTGCCAGCAGCCGACAGGGGTATGATTATGGCTACACCTTC
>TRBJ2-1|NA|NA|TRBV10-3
CAIGGLVNEQFF
TGTGCCATCGGGGGACTTGTCAATGAGCAGTTCTTC
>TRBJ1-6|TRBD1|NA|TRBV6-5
CASSYDRAYNSPLHF
TGTGCCAGCAGTTACGACAGGGCTTATAATTCACCCCTCCACTTT
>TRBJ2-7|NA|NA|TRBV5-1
CASSLTGLRSYEQYF
TGCGCCAGCAGCTTGACAGGTCTACGCTCCTACGAGCAGTACTTC
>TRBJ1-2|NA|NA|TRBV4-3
CASSPNLGGSVFYGYTF
TGCGCCAGCAGCCCCAACTTGGGGGGGTCAGTGTTCTATGGCTACACCTTC
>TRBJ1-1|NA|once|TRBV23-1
CASSKTDGTQNTEAFF
TGCGCCAGCAGTAAAACTGACGGGACACAGAACACTGAAGCTTTCTTT
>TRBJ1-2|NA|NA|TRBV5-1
CASSLGGVVFGYTF
TGCGCCAGCAGCTTGGGGGGGGTAGTGTTTGGCTACACCTTC
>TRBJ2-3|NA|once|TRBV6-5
CASSPRGRADTQYF
TGTGCCAGCAGTCCTAGGGGGAGGGCAGATACGCAGTATTTT
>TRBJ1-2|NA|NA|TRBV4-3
CASSQERTDYGYTF
TGCGCCAGCAGCCAAGAAAGGACAGACTATGGCTACACCTTC
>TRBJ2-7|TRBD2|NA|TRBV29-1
CSVLGGGGIFYEQYF
TGCAGCGTCCTGGGGGGGGGAGGTATTTTCTACGAGCAGTACTTC
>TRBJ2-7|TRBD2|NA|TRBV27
CASTRIAGGNYEQYF
TGTGCCAGCACCCGTATAGCGGGAGGTAACTACGAGCAGTACTTC
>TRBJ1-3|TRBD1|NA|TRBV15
CATSRQGAAGNTIYF
TGTGCCACCAGCAGACAGGGGGCTGCAGGAAACACCATATATTTT
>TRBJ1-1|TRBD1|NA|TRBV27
CASSDRGNTEAFF
TGTGCCAGCAGTGACAGGGGGAACACTGAAGCTTTCTTT
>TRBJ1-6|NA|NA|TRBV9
CASSVGGGPLHF
TGTGCCAGCAGCGTAGGAGGGGGACCCCTCCACTTT
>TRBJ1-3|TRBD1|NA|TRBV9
CASSGTGIGNTIYF
TGTGCCAGCAGCGGGACAGGGATTGGAAACACCATATATTTT
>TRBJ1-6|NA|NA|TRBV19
CASRRTENSPLHF
TGTGCCAGTAGACGGACAGAAAATTCACCCCTCCACTTT
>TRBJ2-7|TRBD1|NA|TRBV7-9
CASSLDRTGGNEQYF
TGTGCCAGCAGCTTAGACAGGACAGGGGGCAACGAGCAGTACTTC
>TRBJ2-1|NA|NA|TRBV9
CASSVGGSNYNEQFF
TGTGCCAGCAGCGTAGGAGGCAGCAATTACAATGAGCAGTTCTTC
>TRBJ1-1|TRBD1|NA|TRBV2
CASGQGATEAFF
TGTGCCAGTGGACAGGGGGCAACTGAAGCTTTCTTT
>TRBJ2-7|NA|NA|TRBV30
CAWSVYRDEQYF
TGTGCCTGGAGTGTATACCGGGACGAGCAGTACTTC
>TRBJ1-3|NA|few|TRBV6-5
CASSYSRMASGNTIYF
TGTGCCAGCAGTTACTCGAGGATGGCGTCTGGAAACACCATATATTTT
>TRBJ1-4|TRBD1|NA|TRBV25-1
CASSVLPGQGDEKLFF
TGTGCCAGCAGTGTCCTCCCGGGACAGGGGGACGAAAAACTGTTTTTT
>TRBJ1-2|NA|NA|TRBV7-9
CASSLSGNPVYTF
TGTGCCAGCAGCTTATCGGGGAACCCAGTCTACACCTTC
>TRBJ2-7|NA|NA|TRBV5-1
CASSLGRGVHEQYF
TGCGCCAGCAGCTTGGGCAGGGGGGTCCACGAGCAGTACTTC
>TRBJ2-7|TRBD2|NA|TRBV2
CASSNGLETYEQYF
TGTGCCAGCAGTAATGGACTAGAGACCTACGAGCAGTACTTC
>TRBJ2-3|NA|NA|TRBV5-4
CASSAQNTDTQYF
TGTGCCAGCAGCGCACAGAACACAGATACGCAGTATTTT
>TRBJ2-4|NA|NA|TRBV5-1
CASSLTQRGNIQYF
TGCGCCAGCAGCTTGACCCAGAGGGGGAACATTCAGTACTTC
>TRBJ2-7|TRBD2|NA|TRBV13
CASSFTSGSYEQYF
TGTGCCAGCAGCTTTACTAGCGGGAGTTACGAGCAGTACTTC
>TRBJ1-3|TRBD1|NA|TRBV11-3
CASSSQQGAAGNTIYF
TGTGCCAGCAGCTCCCAACAGGGGGCAGCGGGAAACACCATATATTTT
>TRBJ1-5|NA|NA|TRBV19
CASTATGISNQPQHF
TGTGCCAGTACGGCCACAGGGATAAGCAATCAGCCCCAGCATTTT
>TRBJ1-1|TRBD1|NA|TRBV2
CASSLQGGDTEAFF
TGTGCCAGCAGCTTACAGGGGGGGGACACTGAAGCTTTCTTT
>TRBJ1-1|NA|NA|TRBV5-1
CASSLNPVSGTEAFF
TGCGCCAGCAGCTTGAACCCGGTATCGGGGACTGAAGCTTTCTTT
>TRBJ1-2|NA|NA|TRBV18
CASSPEQGNYGYTF
TGTGCCAGCTCACCTGAACAGGGTAACTATGGCTACACCTTC
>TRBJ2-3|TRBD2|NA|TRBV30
CAWSGLAGGKSTDTQYF
TGTGCCTGGAGTGGACTAGCGGGAGGGAAGAGCACAGATACGCAGTATTTT